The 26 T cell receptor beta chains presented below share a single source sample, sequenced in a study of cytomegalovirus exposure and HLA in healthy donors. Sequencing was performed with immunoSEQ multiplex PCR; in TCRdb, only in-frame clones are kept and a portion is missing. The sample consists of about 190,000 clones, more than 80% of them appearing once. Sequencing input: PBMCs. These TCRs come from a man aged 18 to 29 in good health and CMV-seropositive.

The CDR3 protein is CASRRTAWETQYF. CDR3 DNA sequence: TGTGCCAGCAGAAGGACTGCGTGGGAGACCCAGTACTTC. This rearrangement joins TRBV27 to TRBJ2-5, with D perhaps matching TRBD2 (5 bases). This CDR3 contains 13 residues. Germline-derived CDR1 and CDR2 are MNHEY and SMNVEV (reference sequence). V lost 6 bases and J 5 bases, leaving 13 bases between the germline ends.

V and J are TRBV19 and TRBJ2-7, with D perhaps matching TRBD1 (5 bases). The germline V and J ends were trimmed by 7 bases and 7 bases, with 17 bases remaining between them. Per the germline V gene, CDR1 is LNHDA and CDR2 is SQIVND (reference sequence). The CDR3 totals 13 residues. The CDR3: CASMGPYPGEQYF. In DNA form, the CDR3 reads TGTGCCAGTATGGGGCCCTACCCCGGGGAGCAGTACTTC. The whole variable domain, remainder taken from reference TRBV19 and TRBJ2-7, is DGGITQSPKYLFRKEGQNVTLSCEQNLNHDAMYWYRQDPGQGLRLIYYSQIVNDFQKGDIAEGYSVSREKKESFPLTVTSAQKNPTAFYLCASMGPYPGEQYFGPGTRLTVT.

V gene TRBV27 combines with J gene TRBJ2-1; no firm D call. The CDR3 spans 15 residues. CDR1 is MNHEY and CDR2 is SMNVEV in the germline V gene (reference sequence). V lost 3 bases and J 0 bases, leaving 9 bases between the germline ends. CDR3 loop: CASSLTPSSYNEQFF. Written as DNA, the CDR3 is TGTGCCAGCAGTTTGACGCCTAGCTCCTACAATGAGCAGTTCTTC.

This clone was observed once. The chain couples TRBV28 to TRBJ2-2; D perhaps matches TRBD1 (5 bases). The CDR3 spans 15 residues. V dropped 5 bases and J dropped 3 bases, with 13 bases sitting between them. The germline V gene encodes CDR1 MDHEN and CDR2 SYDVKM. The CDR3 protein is CASSPTLGDTGELFF. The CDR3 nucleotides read TGTGCCAGCAGTCCTACTTTAGGGGACACCGGGGAGCTGTTTTTT.

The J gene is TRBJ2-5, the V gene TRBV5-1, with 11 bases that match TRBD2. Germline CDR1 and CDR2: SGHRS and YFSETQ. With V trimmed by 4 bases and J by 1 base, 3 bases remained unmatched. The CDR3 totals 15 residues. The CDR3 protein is CASSQTSGAQETQYF. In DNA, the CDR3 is TGCGCCAGCAGCCAGACTAGCGGGGCCCAAGAGACCCAGTACTTC.

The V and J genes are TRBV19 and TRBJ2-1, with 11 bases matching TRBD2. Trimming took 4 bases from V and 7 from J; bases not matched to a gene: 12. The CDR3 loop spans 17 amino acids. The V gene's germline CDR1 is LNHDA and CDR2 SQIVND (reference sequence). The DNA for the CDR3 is TGTGCCAGTAGTAGGACCCTTAGCGGGAGGGCCGGGAATGAGCAGTTCTTC. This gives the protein CASSRTLSGRAGNEQFF.

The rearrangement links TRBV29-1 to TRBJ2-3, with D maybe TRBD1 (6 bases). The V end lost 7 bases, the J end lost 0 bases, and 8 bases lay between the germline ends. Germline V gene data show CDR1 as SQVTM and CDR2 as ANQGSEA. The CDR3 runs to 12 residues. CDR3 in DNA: TGCAGCGACAGGGATAGCACAGATACGCAGTATTTT. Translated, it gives CSDRDSTDTQYF.

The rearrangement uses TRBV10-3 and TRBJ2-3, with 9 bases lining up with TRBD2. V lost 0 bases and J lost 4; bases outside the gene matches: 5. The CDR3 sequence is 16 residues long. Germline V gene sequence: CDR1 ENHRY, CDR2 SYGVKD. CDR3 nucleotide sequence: TGTGCCATCAGTGAGTCGGCTAGCGGGATGCCAGATACGCAGTATTTT. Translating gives CAISESASGMPDTQYF.

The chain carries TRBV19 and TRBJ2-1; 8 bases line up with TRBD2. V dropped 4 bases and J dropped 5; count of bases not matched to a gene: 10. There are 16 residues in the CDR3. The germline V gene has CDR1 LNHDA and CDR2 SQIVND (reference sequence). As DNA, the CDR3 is TGTGCCAGTAGTACGCTCGCGGGAGGTTTTCACAATGAGCAGTTCTTC. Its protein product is CASSTLAGGFHNEQFF.

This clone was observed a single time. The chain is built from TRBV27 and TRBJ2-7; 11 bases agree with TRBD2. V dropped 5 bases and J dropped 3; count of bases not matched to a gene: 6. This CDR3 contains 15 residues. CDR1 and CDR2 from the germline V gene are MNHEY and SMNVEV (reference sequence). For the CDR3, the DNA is TGTGCCAGCAGTACTGGGACTAGCGGACACTACGAGCAGTACTTC. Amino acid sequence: CASSTGTSGHYEQYF.

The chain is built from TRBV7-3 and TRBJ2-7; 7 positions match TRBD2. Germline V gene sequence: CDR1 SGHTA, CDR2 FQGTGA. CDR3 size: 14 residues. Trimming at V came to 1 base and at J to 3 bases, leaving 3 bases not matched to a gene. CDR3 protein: CASSLMAGVYEQYF. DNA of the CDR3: TGTGCCAGCAGCTTAATGGCGGGAGTCTACGAGCAGTACTTC.

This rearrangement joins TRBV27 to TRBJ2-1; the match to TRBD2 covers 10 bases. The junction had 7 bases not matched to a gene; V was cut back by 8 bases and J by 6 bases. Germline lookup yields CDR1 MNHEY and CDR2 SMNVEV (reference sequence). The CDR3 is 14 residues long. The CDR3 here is CASQREGRPNEQFF. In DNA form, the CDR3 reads TGTGCCAGCCAGCGGGAGGGCCGGCCCAATGAGCAGTTCTTC.

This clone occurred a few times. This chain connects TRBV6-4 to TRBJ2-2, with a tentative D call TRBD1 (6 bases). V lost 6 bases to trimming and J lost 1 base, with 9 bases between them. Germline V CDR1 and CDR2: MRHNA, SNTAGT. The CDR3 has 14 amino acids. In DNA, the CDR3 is TGTGCCAGCAGCGAGACAGGGAACACCGGGGAGCTGTTTTTT. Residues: CASSETGNTGELFF.

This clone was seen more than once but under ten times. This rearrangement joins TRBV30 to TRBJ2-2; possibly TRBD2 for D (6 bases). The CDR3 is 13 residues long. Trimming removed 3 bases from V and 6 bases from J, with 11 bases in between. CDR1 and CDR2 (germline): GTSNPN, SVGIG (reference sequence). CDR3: CAWRGGEAGELFF. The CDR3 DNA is TGTGCCTGGAGGGGAGGCGAGGCCGGGGAGCTGTTTTTT. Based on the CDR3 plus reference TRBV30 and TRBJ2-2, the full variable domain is SQTIHQWPATLVQPVGSPLSLECTVEGTSNPNLYWYRQAAGRGLQLLFYSVGIGQISSEVPQNLSASRPQDRQFILSSKKLLLSDSGFYLCAWRGGEAGELFFGEGSRLTVL.

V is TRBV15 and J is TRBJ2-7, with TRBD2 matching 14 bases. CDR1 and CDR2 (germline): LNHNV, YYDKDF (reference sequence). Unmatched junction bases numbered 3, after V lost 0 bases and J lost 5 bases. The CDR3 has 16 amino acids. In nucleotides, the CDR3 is TGTGCCACCAGCAGAGAAGGGACTAGCGGGAGTCACGAGCAGTACTTC. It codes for CATSREGTSGSHEQYF. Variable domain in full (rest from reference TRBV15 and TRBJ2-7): DAMVIQNPRYQVTQFGKPVTLSCSQTLNHNVMYWYQQKSSQAPKLLFHYYDKDFNNEADTPDNFQSRRPNTSFCFLDIRSPGLGDTAMYLCATSREGTSGSHEQYFGPGTRLTVT.

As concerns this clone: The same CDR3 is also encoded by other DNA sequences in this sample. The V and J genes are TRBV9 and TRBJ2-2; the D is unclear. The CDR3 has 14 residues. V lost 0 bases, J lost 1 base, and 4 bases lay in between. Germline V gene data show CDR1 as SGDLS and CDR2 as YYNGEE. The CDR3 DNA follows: TGTGCCAGCAGCGTAGCGCGGAACACCGGGGAGCTGTTTTTT. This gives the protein CASSVARNTGELFF.

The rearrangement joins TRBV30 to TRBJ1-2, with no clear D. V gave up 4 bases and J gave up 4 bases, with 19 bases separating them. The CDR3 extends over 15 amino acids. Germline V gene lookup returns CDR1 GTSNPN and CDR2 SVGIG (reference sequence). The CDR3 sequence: CAWTQRGRASYGYTF. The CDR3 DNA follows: TGTGCCTGGACCCAACGTGGGAGGGCGAGCTATGGCTACACCTTC.

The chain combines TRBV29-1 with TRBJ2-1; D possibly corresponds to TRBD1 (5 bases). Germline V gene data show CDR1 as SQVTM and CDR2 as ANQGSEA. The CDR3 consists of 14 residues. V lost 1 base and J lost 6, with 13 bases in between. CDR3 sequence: CSVEGQGRGNEQFF. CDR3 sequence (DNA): TGCAGCGTTGAAGGCCAGGGTAGGGGCAATGAGCAGTTCTTC.

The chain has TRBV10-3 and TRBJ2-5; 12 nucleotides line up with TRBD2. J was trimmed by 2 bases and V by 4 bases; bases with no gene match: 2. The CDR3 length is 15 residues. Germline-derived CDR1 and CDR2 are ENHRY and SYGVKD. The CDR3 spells CAISGTSGNQETQYF. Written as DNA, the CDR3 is TGTGCCATCAGTGGGACTAGCGGGAATCAAGAGACCCAGTACTTC.

The DNA of the CDR3 is TGTGCCAGCAGTTACGAGGATACGCAGTATTTT. This translates into CASSYEDTQYF. The chain uses TRBV6-5 and TRBJ2-3; no definite D call. The V end was cut by 2 bases, the J end by 6 bases, with 3 bases between. The CDR3 is made up of 11 amino acids. Germline CDR1 is MNHEY and CDR2 is SVGAGI.

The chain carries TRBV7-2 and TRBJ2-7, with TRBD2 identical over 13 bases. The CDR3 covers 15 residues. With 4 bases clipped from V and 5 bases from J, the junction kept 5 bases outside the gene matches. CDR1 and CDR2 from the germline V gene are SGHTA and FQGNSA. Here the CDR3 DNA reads TGTGCCAGCAGCTGGACTAGCGGGAGCGGTAACGAGCAGTACTTC. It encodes CASSWTSGSGNEQYF.

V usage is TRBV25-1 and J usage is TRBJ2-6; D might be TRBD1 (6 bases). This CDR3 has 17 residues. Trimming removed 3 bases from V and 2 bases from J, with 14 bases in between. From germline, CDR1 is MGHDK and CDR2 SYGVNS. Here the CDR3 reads CASSDERTVAGANVLTF. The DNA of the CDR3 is TGTGCCAGCAGTGATGAGAGGACAGTCGCTGGGGCCAACGTCCTGACTTTC.

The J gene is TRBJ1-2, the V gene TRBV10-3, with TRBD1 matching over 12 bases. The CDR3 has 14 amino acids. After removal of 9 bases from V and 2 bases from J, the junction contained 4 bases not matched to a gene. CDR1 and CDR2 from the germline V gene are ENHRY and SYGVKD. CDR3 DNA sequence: TGTGCCATGGGACAGGGGGCCCCCAACTATGGCTACACCTTC. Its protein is CAMGQGAPNYGYTF.

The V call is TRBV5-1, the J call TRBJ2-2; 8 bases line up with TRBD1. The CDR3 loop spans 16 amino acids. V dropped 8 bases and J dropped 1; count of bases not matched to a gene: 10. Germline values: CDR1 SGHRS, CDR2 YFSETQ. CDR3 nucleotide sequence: TGCGCCAGTACCTGGGGACAGGCCAAGAACACCGGGGAGCTGTTTTTT. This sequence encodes CASTWGQAKNTGELFF.

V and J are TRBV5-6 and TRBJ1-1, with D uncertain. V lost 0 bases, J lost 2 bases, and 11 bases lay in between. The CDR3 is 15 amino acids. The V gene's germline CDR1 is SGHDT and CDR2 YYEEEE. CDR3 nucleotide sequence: TGTGCCAGCAGCTTGGCCCGGGAACCCAACACTGAAGCTTTCTTT. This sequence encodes CASSLAREPNTEAFF. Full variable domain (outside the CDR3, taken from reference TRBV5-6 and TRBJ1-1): DAGVTQSPTHLIKTRGQQVTLRCSPKSGHDTVSWYQQALGQGPQFIFQYYEEEERQRGNFPDRFSGHQFPNYSSELNVNALLLGDSALYLCASSLAREPNTEAFFGQGTRLTVV.

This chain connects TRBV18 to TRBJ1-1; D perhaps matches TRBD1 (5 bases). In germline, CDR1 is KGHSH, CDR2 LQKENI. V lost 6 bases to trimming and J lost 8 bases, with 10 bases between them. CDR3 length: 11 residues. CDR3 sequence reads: CASSTDREAFF. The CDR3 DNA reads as TGTGCCAGCTCGACCGACAGAGAAGCTTTCTTT.